This T cell receptor (beta chain) was retrieved from a study of shared clonotypes between healthy human individuals. Generated by immunoSEQ multiplex PCR, the TCRdb table keeps only in-frame clones and is missing some. The sample shows some 2,000,000 clones, 90% to 95% of them seen only once. Those who donated were healthy HIV-negative adults, with no recent acute infections or vaccinations reported. Germline V CDR1 and CDR2: MNHGY, SVAAGI. CDR3 length: 16 residues. The ends were cut back, 6 bases at V and 0 bases at J, with 16 bases in the middle. The rearrangement joins TRBV6-9 to TRBJ2-3; D possibly uses TRBD1 or TRBD2 (5 bases each). This receptor was obtained from a man in his late teens or twenties in good health. Sequencing was done on a sample of naive CD4+ T cells sorted from blood. Subset given: CD45RA+ positively selected. CDR3 protein: CASSLRRDASTDTQYF. Written as DNA, the CDR3 is TGTGCCAGCAGCCTCCGCCGGGACGCTAGCACAGATACGCAGTATTTT.